This T cell receptor (beta chain) was sequenced during a study of blood T cell repertoires in COVID-19. In the authors' workflow: Reference gene primer amplification gave estimated nucleated cell counts. Produced via immunoSEQ multiplex PCR; TCRdb's table is partial and in-frame only. The V and J calls and the clone size are those of that table, but D and trimming were determined from the DNA. The sample includes 150,000 to 200,000 clones, just under 90% of them seen just once. J was trimmed by 6 bases and V by 5 bases; bases with no gene match: 1. CDR3 length: 13 residues. This clone has just one count.

The specimen sequenced was peripheral blood. The chain links TRBV12-3 or TRBV12-4 to TRBJ1-6; 7 positions match TRBD1. This receptor was taken from a woman younger than 30 who had recovered from COVID-19. The CDR3 DNA follows: TGTGCCAGCAGTAACAGGGGTAATTCACCCCTCCACTTT. This sequence encodes CASSNRGNSPLHF.